One and the same sample provided the 18 T cell receptor beta chains below, sequenced in a study of CD4+ T cells in melanoma. The assay was immunoSEQ multiplex PCR, and TCRdb's table has in-frame clones only and misses some. The table records 50,000 to 60,000 clones, nearly 70% of them present only once. Source material: tumor tissue. Every receptor here comes from a human donor with melanoma.

In this sample, this clone turned up many times. This chain joins TRBV7-9 and TRBJ2-7; 12 nucleotides match TRBD1. The germline V gene encodes CDR1 SEHNR and CDR2 FQNEAQ (reference sequence). This CDR3 has 14 residues. Germline trimming cut 5 bases from V and 7 bases from J; bases unmatched to any gene: 6. The CDR3 DNA reads TGTGCCAGCAGCAAGGGACAGGGGGCAGAAGAGCAGTACTTC. Its translation is CASSKGQGAEEQYF.

The chain links TRBV18 to TRBJ1-2; D not resolved. This CDR3 comprises 16 residues. V shed 1 base and J shed 2 bases, with 14 bases lying between them. The germline CDR1 and CDR2 sequences are KGHSH and LQKENI. CDR3 nucleotides: TGTGCCAGCTCACCACGGTTGCTGCCCGGGAACTATGGCTACACCTTC. Encoded protein: CASSPRLLPGNYGYTF.

The chain uses TRBV15 and TRBJ2-5; tentatively, D is TRBD2 (6 bases). The CDR3 covers 16 residues. The germline V gene encodes CDR1 LNHNV and CDR2 YYDKDF (reference sequence). Trimming removed 1 base from V and 1 base from J, with 13 bases in between. DNA for the CDR3: TGTGCCACCAGCAGAGGCCAGGCGGGGATCCAAGAGACCCAGTACTTC. It is translated as CATSRGQAGIQETQYF.

The chain employs TRBV7-9 and TRBJ1-6, with 9 bases identical to TRBD1. The CDR3 is made up of 14 amino acids. J was trimmed by 6 bases and V by 5 bases; bases with no gene match: 2. CDR1 and CDR2 (germline): SEHNR, FQNEAQ (reference sequence). The CDR3 spells CASSPQGANSPLHF. CDR3 DNA sequence: TGTGCCAGCAGCCCACAGGGGGCTAATTCACCCCTCCACTTT.

The CDR3 DNA is TGTGCCAGCAGTCAGGACAGGGGTAGTGAAGCTTTCTTT. This sequence encodes CASSQDRGSEAFF. The rearrangement links TRBV7-2 to TRBJ1-1; 9 bases match TRBD1. The CDR3 length is 13 residues. Per the germline V gene, CDR1 is SGHTA and CDR2 is FQGNSA. Trimming cost V 6 bases and J 7 bases; bases outside gene matches: 6. Based on the CDR3 plus reference TRBV7-2 and TRBJ1-1, the full variable domain is GAGVSQSPSNKVTEKGKDVELRCDPISGHTALYWYRQSLGQGLEFLIYFQGNSAPDKSGLPSDRFSAERTGGSVSTLTIQRTQQEDSAVYLCASSQDRGSEAFFGQGTRLTVV.

CDR3 sequence: CASSSGDSLLYGYTF. The CDR3 DNA reads TGTGCCAGCAGCTCCGGGGACAGTCTCCTCTATGGCTACACCTTC. The chain carries TRBV5-6 and TRBJ1-2; 7 nucleotides match TRBD1. Germline CDR1 and CDR2: SGHDT and YYEEEE. V lost 3 bases, J lost 4 bases, and 9 bases stayed unmatched. This CDR3 is 15 amino acids long.

There are a few counts of this clone. The chain uses TRBV28 and TRBJ1-1; D is unclear. V shed 5 bases and J shed 11 bases, with 15 bases lying between them. The CDR3 sequence is 12 residues long. Germline CDR1 and CDR2: MDHEN and SYDVKM. The DNA for the CDR3 is TGTGCCAGCAGTACCTCGGGGAGGAAGGCTTTCTTT. Residues: CASSTSGRKAFF. Combining the CDR3 with reference TRBV28 and TRBJ1-1 gives the whole variable domain DVKVTQSSRYLVKRTGEKVFLECVQDMDHENMFWYRQDPGLGLRLIYFSYDVKMKEKGDIPEGYSVSREKKERFSLILESASTNQTSMYLCASSTSGRKAFFGQGTRLTVV.

The gene calls are TRBV5-5 and TRBJ1-2, with a weak D call TRBD1 (5 bases). The CDR3 covers 15 residues. Trimming removed 1 base at V and 3 bases at J, with 13 bases between. Germline values: CDR1 SGHKS, CDR2 YYEKEE (reference sequence). DNA of the CDR3: TGTGCCAGCAGCTTGTTCAAGGGAGGGGACTATGGCTACACCTTC. Protein product: CASSLFKGGDYGYTF.

The chain couples TRBV13 to TRBJ2-7; D might be TRBD1 (5 bases). CDR1 and CDR2 (germline): PRHDT, FYEKMQ (reference sequence). CDR3 size: 14 residues. Trimming removed 2 bases at V and 5 bases at J, with 13 bases between. The CDR3 region has the DNA TGTGCCAGCAGCTTAAACGGTCCCAGGGACGAGCAGTACTTC. Amino acid sequence: CASSLNGPRDEQYF.

The chain links TRBV7-8 to TRBJ2-1, with 13 bases aligning to TRBD2. The CDR3 is 18 residues long. CDR1 is SGHVS, CDR2 FQNEAQ, per germline. V trimming: 3 bases; J trimming: 0 bases; junction bases outside the gene matches: 5. The DNA of the CDR3 is TGTGCCAGCAGCTTCCCGACTAGCGGGGGGAGCTCCTACAATGAGCAGTTCTTC. It yields the protein CASSFPTSGGSSYNEQFF.

This clone has more than one count but fewer than ten. V is TRBV7-8 and J is TRBJ1-5; maybe TRBD1 (6 bases). The germline gives CDR1 SGHVS, CDR2 FQNEAQ. V lost 3 bases and J 0 bases, leaving 24 bases between the germline ends. The CDR3 has 20 amino acids. For the CDR3, the DNA is TGTGCCAGCAGCTTGGTTTCAGGGGTAACCCGGAGTTATAGCAATCAGCCCCAGCATTTT. Its translation is CASSLVSGVTRSYSNQPQHF.

There are a few counts of this clone. The CDR3 nucleotides are TGTGCCAGCAGCCTCACTAGCGGGGGGGATCTGACAGATACGCAGTATTTT. This codes for CASSLTSGGDLTDTQYF. The chain combines TRBV7-9 with TRBJ2-3; TRBD2 aligns across 13 bases. Germline assignment: CDR1 SEHNR and CDR2 FQNEAQ (reference sequence). The CDR3 loop spans 17 amino acids. V dropped 5 bases and J dropped 3; count of bases not matched to a gene: 8.

This clone was observed at least ten times. This chain uses TRBV4-1 with TRBJ1-5; D is undetermined. This CDR3 is built from 15 residues. The V and J ends lost 5 bases and 1 base respectively, with 12 bases between them. CDR1 MGHRA and CDR2 YSYEKL come from the germline V gene. CDR3 sequence reads: CASSYTLESNQPQHF. CDR3 bases: TGCGCCAGCAGCTATACATTGGAAAGCAATCAGCCCCAGCATTTT.

V usage is TRBV6-6 and J usage is TRBJ1-5; D is unresolved. V dropped 5 bases and J dropped 7 bases, with 15 bases sitting between them. Looked up from germline, CDR1 is MNHNY and CDR2 is SVGAGI (reference sequence). The CDR3 loop spans 14 amino acids. For the CDR3, the DNA is TGTGCCAGCAGTGGGCGGGTGCGAGGCCAGCCCCAGCATTTT. This encodes CASSGRVRGQPQHF.

The V and J genes are TRBV28 and TRBJ1-2; no firm D call. The CDR3 is 14 amino acids. The V end lost 6 bases, the J end lost 1 base, and 12 bases lay between the germline ends. The germline V gene encodes CDR1 MDHEN and CDR2 SYDVKM. The CDR3 DNA is TGTGCCAGCAGGCCCCGGGGTAGTAACTATGGCTACACCTTC. As protein: CASRPRGSNYGYTF.

This clone showed up many times. The sample has other DNA sequences that encode this CDR3 too. The chain combines TRBV4-2 with TRBJ1-1; no clear D gene. Trimming shortened V by 1 base and J by 1 base, and 7 bases separated the two germline ends. From germline, CDR1 is LGHNA and CDR2 YNFKEQ. This CDR3 has 14 amino acids. CDR3 amino acids: CASSQVGGNTEAFF. The CDR3 DNA follows: TGTGCCAGCAGCCAAGTGGGAGGGAACACTGAAGCTTTCTTT.

The gene calls are TRBV2 and TRBJ2-7; weak D call: TRBD2 (6 bases). Germline CDR1 SNHLY, CDR2 FYNNEI. Between the trimmed V and J ends, which lost 6 bases and 3 bases, there was a span of 15 bases. The CDR3 runs to 14 residues. This chain's CDR3 is CASRLSGTDYEQYF. The CDR3 DNA sequence: TGTGCCAGCAGACTATCCGGGACTGACTACGAGCAGTACTTC.

The chain carries TRBV11-1 and TRBJ1-1; 8 positions match TRBD1. Germline-derived CDR1 and CDR2 are SGHAT and FQDESV (reference sequence). V lost 4 bases to trimming and J lost 6 bases; unmatched junction nucleotides: 4. The CDR3 is 13 residues long. DNA of the CDR3: TGTGCCAGCAGCTCCCAGGGGGCCGCTGAAGCTTTCTTT. This encodes CASSSQGAAEAFF.